Below are 31 T cell receptor beta chains sequenced from a single sample in a study of blood T cell repertoires in COVID-19. Assay used: immunoSEQ multiplex PCR; TCRdb lists only in-frame clones, some missing. In the table there are some 250,000 clones, around 80% of which are singletons. What was sequenced was peripheral blood. The receptors were gathered from a man between 60 and 70 years old with acute or convalescent COVID-19.

The chain couples TRBV11-2 to TRBJ2-1; 7 nucleotides agree with TRBD2. The CDR3 runs to 15 residues. V shed 5 bases, J shed 7 bases, and the junction held 11 bases outside the gene matches. Germline V CDR1 and CDR2: SGHAT, FQNNGV. The CDR3 DNA is TGTGCCAGCAGCAGGCGGGGCGGGAGCGAAAATGAGCAGTTCTTC. Amino acid sequence: CASSRRGGSENEQFF.

The rearrangement uses TRBV5-5 and TRBJ2-7, with TRBD1 as a possible D gene (6 bases). The germline V and J ends were trimmed by 2 bases and 3 bases, with 12 bases remaining between them. The CDR3 loop spans 14 amino acids. Germline lookup yields CDR1 SGHKS and CDR2 YYEKEE (reference sequence). In DNA form, the CDR3 reads TGTGCCAGCAGCTTACAGGGAGCCAGCTACGAGCAGTACTTC. Translated: CASSLQGASYEQYF.

The rearrangement links TRBV19 to TRBJ1-5; the match to TRBD1 covers 8 bases. The CDR3 loop spans 17 amino acids. Unmatched junction bases numbered 10, after V lost 5 bases and J lost 1 base. Germline CDR1 LNHDA, CDR2 SQIVND (reference sequence). The CDR3 sequence: CASSSAGGSWSNQPQHF. The CDR3 nucleotides are TGTGCCAGTAGTTCGGCAGGGGGCTCTTGGAGCAATCAGCCCCAGCATTTT. Complete variable domain (other parts from reference TRBV19 and TRBJ1-5): DGGITQSPKYLFRKEGQNVTLSCEQNLNHDAMYWYRQDPGQGLRLIYYSQIVNDFQKGDIAEGYSVSREKKESFPLTVTSAQKNPTAFYLCASSSAGGSWSNQPQHFGDGTRLSIL.

V gene TRBV6-2 or TRBV6-3 combines with J gene TRBJ2-2; 10 nucleotides match TRBD1. Looked up from germline, CDR1 is MNHEY and CDR2 is SVGEGT. Trimming removed 0 bases from V and 6 bases from J; junction bases left unmatched: 4. CDR3 length equals 16 residues. The CDR3 nucleotides are TGTGCCAGCAGTTACTCAACCGGGACAGGGGCCGGGGAGCTGTTTTTT. It specifies CASSYSTGTGAGELFF.

This clone was counted once. The V gene is TRBV29-1, the J gene TRBJ1-2, with 8 nucleotides matching TRBD1. The CDR3 totals 15 residues. With 8 bases clipped from V and 0 bases from J, the junction kept 11 bases outside the gene matches. Germline V gene lookup returns CDR1 SQVTM and CDR2 ANQGSEA. The CDR3 region is CSSYSGGASNYGYTF. CDR3 DNA: TGCAGCAGCTATTCAGGGGGCGCCTCTAACTATGGCTACACCTTC.

This clone was counted once. The CDR3 bases are TGTGCCAGCAGCTTAAGCGGGAGGGACGACTACGAGCAGTACTTC. As protein: CASSLSGRDDYEQYF. This chain joins TRBV13 and TRBJ2-7, with 10 bases aligning to TRBD2. Trimming removed 2 bases from V and 3 bases from J; junction bases left unmatched: 4. This CDR3 is built from 15 residues. Germline loops: CDR1 PRHDT, CDR2 FYEKMQ (reference sequence).

J is TRBJ1-1 and V is TRBV20-1; 8 nucleotides match TRBD1. Trimming removed 3 bases from V and 5 bases from J; junction bases left unmatched: 2. CDR1 and CDR2 (germline): DFQATT, SNEGSKA (reference sequence). The CDR3 consists of 12 residues. The CDR3 coding sequence is TGCAGTGCTAGTACAGGGGGAACTGAAGCTTTCTTT. Its protein product is CSASTGGTEAFF.

J is TRBJ2-7 and V is TRBV3-1 (or the pseudogene TRBV3-2), with TRBD2 as a possible D gene (5 bases). This CDR3 is built from 13 residues. The germline gives CDR1 LGHDT, CDR2 YNNKEL (reference sequence). With 2 bases removed from V and 3 bases from J, the gap between germline ends came to 8 bases. CDR3 sequence reads: CASSQLEGYEQYF. In nucleotides, the CDR3 is TGTGCCAGCAGCCAACTTGAGGGCTACGAGCAGTACTTC.

The J gene is TRBJ2-5, the V gene TRBV4-1; tentative D call: TRBD2 (6 bases). Germline CDR1 MGHRA, CDR2 YSYEKL. The CDR3 covers 16 residues. Trimming took 1 base from V and 4 from J, leaving 16 bases between them. The CDR3 reads CASSQGDGGTAETQYF. CDR3 nucleotides: TGCGCCAGCAGCCAAGGGGACGGAGGGACCGCAGAGACCCAGTACTTC.

V and J are TRBV5-8 and TRBJ2-2; 7 bases agree with TRBD1. The CDR3 spans 17 residues. The ends lost 0 bases at V and 0 bases at J; junction bases unmatched: 5. Germline CDR1 is SGHTS and CDR2 is YDEGEE. CDR3 sequence reads: CASSLVYGTANTGELFF. CDR3 bases: TGTGCCAGCAGCTTGGTGTATGGGACAGCGAACACCGGGGAGCTGTTTTTT.

This clone was counted a few times. V is TRBV6-5 and J is TRBJ2-1; D is possibly TRBD1 (5 bases). Germline loops: CDR1 MNHEY, CDR2 SVGAGI. The CDR3 extends over 14 amino acids. V gave up 6 bases and J gave up 9 bases, with 18 bases separating them. The CDR3 DNA reads TGTGCCAGCAGCCTTCCGCCAGGGATCATTGAGCAGTTCTTC. Its protein product is CASSLPPGIIEQFF.

This sequence joins TRBV29-1 and TRBJ2-7, with a possible D match to TRBD2 (5 bases). Trimming stripped 1 base from V and 4 bases from J, with 8 bases between. The CDR3 is made up of 12 amino acids. Per the germline V gene, CDR1 is SQVTM and CDR2 is ANQGSEA. The CDR3 region has the DNA TGCAGCGTTGAAGGGACTGGGTACGAGCAGTACTTC. This translates into CSVEGTGYEQYF.

This clone appeared a single time. At the DNA level, this CDR3 is encoded by other sequences in the same sample as well. The chain employs TRBV27 and TRBJ1-5; 7 positions agree with TRBD1. Germline V lookup: CDR1 MNHEY, CDR2 SMNVEV (reference sequence). The trim removed 5 bases at V and 7 bases at J, leaving 8 bases unmatched. This CDR3 has 14 residues. This chain's CDR3 is CASSPRTGAQPQHF. The DNA for the CDR3 is TGTGCCAGCAGTCCAAGGACAGGTGCCCAGCCCCAGCATTTT.

This rearrangement joins TRBV2 to TRBJ1-2; D is unclear. The V and J ends lost 4 bases and 6 bases respectively, with 15 bases between them. Germline CDR1 and CDR2: SNHLY and FYNNEI. This CDR3 spans 14 amino acids. CDR3 region: CASSGLRSRHGYTF. In nucleotides, the CDR3 is TGTGCCAGCAGTGGGTTGCGGAGTCGGCATGGCTACACCTTC.

The chain links TRBV5-1 to TRBJ1-2; weak D call: TRBD1 (6 bases). Germline V gene sequence: CDR1 SGHRS, CDR2 YFSETQ. The length of the CDR3 is 16 residues. V lost 3 bases to trimming and J lost 5 bases, with 20 bases between them. Here the CDR3 reads CASSWSDRQAAYGYTF. The CDR3 nucleotides are TGCGCCAGCAGCTGGTCCGATCGACAGGCCGCTTATGGCTACACCTTC.

The gene calls are TRBV7-3 and TRBJ1-1; the match to TRBD1 covers 10 bases. There are 15 residues in the CDR3. From germline, CDR1 is SGHTA and CDR2 FQGTGA. V trimming: 5 bases; J trimming: 6 bases; junction bases outside the gene matches: 9. CDR3 sequence: CASSPPGQGRSEAFF. The CDR3 nucleotides are TGTGCCAGCAGCCCGCCGGGACAGGGGAGGTCTGAAGCTTTCTTT. The complete variable domain, with remaining parts taken from reference TRBV7-3 and TRBJ1-1, reads GAGVSQTPSNKVTEKGKYVELRCDPISGHTALYWYRQSLGQGPEFLIYFQGTGAADDSGLPNDRFFAVRPEGSVSTLKIQRTERGDSAVYLCASSPPGQGRSEAFFGQGTRLTVV.

The chain is built from TRBV5-1 and TRBJ1-1; TRBD1 aligns across 8 bases. The CDR3 runs 13 residues. In germline, CDR1 is SGHRS, CDR2 YFSETQ. After removal of 4 bases from V and 11 bases from J, the junction contained 10 bases not matched to a gene. CDR3 sequence: CASSQAQGAMAFF. CDR3 DNA sequence: TGCGCCAGCAGCCAGGCGCAGGGGGCGATGGCTTTCTTT.

The chain uses TRBV25-1 and TRBJ2-7, with 10 bases fitting TRBD2. The ends lost 3 bases at V and 0 bases at J; junction bases unmatched: 2. Germline CDR1 reads MGHDK; CDR2 reads SYGVNS. The CDR3 has 15 amino acids. The CDR3 here is CASSDGLAVSYEQYF. In DNA form, the CDR3 reads TGTGCCAGCAGTGACGGACTAGCGGTCTCCTACGAGCAGTACTTC.

V gene TRBV3-1 (or the pseudogene TRBV3-2) combines with J gene TRBJ2-7, with 10 bases identical to TRBD1. The trim removed 7 bases at V and 2 bases at J, leaving 14 bases unmatched. There are 17 residues in the CDR3. Germline-derived CDR1 and CDR2 are LGHDT and YNNKEL (reference sequence). The chain's CDR3 is CASTSTGGPRGTYEQYF. The CDR3 DNA reads TGTGCCAGCACCTCGACAGGGGGCCCGAGGGGAACCTACGAGCAGTACTTC.

The chain employs TRBV12-3 or TRBV12-4 and TRBJ2-7, with a tentative D call TRBD1 (6 bases). This CDR3 region has 13 residues. V lost 10 bases to trimming and J lost 3 bases, with 16 bases between them. The DNA for the CDR3 is TGTGCCACAGGGGAACCTAGAGGCTACGAGCAGTACTTC. Its translation is CATGEPRGYEQYF.

This clone was seen a handful of times. This chain uses TRBV11-1 with TRBJ2-3; the match to TRBD2 covers 7 bases. Germline CDR1 is SGHAT and CDR2 is FQDESV (reference sequence). V dropped 3 bases and J dropped 1; count of bases not matched to a gene: 4. CDR3 length: 15 amino acids. CDR3 nucleotide sequence: TGTGCCAGCAGCTTGGGAACTAGCGGCACAGATACGCAGTATTTT. As protein: CASSLGTSGTDTQYF. The variable domain in full, completed from reference TRBV11-1 and TRBJ2-3, reads EAEVAQSPRYKITEKSQAVAFWCDPISGHATLYWYRQILGQGPELLVQFQDESVVDDSQLPKDRFSAERLKGVDSTLKIQPAELGDSAMYLCASSLGTSGTDTQYFGPGTRLTVL.

This clone was found once. V and J are TRBV5-1 and TRBJ2-2, with 11 bases identical to TRBD2. The ends lost 1 base at V and 1 base at J; junction bases unmatched: 6. Per germline, CDR1 SGHRS and CDR2 YFSETQ. The CDR3 spans 18 residues. The CDR3 protein is CASSLRSSGGRNTGELFF. The CDR3 DNA reads TGCGCCAGCAGCTTGCGGTCTAGCGGGGGGCGGAACACCGGGGAGCTGTTTTTT.

This clone was counted a few times. The CDR3 here is CASSLNSIGSGVSYEQYF. The CDR3 bases are TGTGCCAGCAGCTTAAATAGTATAGGGAGCGGGGTCTCCTACGAGCAGTACTTC. The chain carries TRBV7-2 and TRBJ2-7; TRBD2 matches 7 bases. Germline V lookup: CDR1 SGHTA, CDR2 FQGNSA. V lost 2 bases to trimming and J lost 0 bases; unmatched junction nucleotides: 13. This CDR3 is 18 amino acids long.

The chain is built from TRBV7-9 and TRBJ1-1; no definite D call. The germline V gene has CDR1 SEHNR and CDR2 FQNEAQ (reference sequence). The CDR3 is 13 residues long. With 5 bases removed from V and 11 bases from J, the gap between germline ends came to 18 bases. The CDR3, as DNA: TGTGCCAGCAGCCCATTAGGCGGCTTCGGGGCTTTCTTT. Amino acids: CASSPLGGFGAFF.

The rearrangement uses TRBV29-1 and TRBJ2-3; D possibly corresponds to TRBD2 (5 bases). CDR3 length: 14 residues. Germline CDR1 and CDR2: SQVTM and ANQGSEA. Between the trimmed V and J ends, which lost 4 bases and 4 bases, there was a span of 15 bases. CDR3 in DNA: TGCAGCGTTGCAGGACTGTCATCATCAGATACGCAGTATTTT. This encodes CSVAGLSSSDTQYF.

V gene TRBV7-8 combines with J gene TRBJ2-7; D not resolved. Looked up from germline, CDR1 is SGHVS and CDR2 is FQNEAQ. V lost 5 bases and J 3 bases, leaving 20 bases between the germline ends. The CDR3 loop spans 16 amino acids. CDR3 nucleotides: TGTGCCAGCAGCCCCAACCGTTTTACCACTTACTACGAGCAGTACTTC. It encodes CASSPNRFTTYYEQYF.

The V and J genes are TRBV28 and TRBJ2-1, with 9 bases lining up with TRBD2. J gave up 6 bases and V 5 bases, and 14 bases lay outside the gene matches. The CDR3 is 17 amino acids. Germline CDR1 reads MDHEN; CDR2 reads SYDVKM. CDR3 DNA: TGTGCCAGCAGTCTAGGGGTTAGCGGGAGCCCTCGCAATGAGCAGTTCTTC. It translates to CASSLGVSGSPRNEQFF.

Only a few counts were recorded for this clone. This chain connects TRBV7-2 to TRBJ1-2; 9 nucleotides line up with TRBD1. Germline loops: CDR1 SGHTA, CDR2 FQGNSA. The V segment lost 7 bases and the J segment 1 base; nucleotides outside the gene matches: 10. The CDR3 sequence is 16 residues long. In DNA form, the CDR3 reads TGTGCCAGCACCCAGGACAGGGGTGTGGGTAACTATGGCTACACCTTC. This codes for CASTQDRGVGNYGYTF.

The table lists this clone with a count of one. The gene calls are TRBV7-3 and TRBJ2-7; a possible D gene is TRBD1 (5 bases). In germline, CDR1 is SGHTA, CDR2 FQGTGA. This CDR3 region has 14 residues. V lost 5 bases and J 0 bases, leaving 11 bases between the germline ends. CDR3: CASSPQGSSYEQYF. CDR3 DNA: TGTGCCAGCAGCCCGCAGGGATCCTCCTACGAGCAGTACTTC.

This rearrangement joins TRBV4-1 to TRBJ1-6; 7 positions match TRBD1. The CDR3 covers 15 residues. Trimming cost V 2 bases and J 7 bases; bases outside gene matches: 5. Looked up from germline, CDR1 is MGHRA and CDR2 is YSYEKL. Here the CDR3 reads CASSQLGQKNSPLHF. The CDR3 DNA sequence: TGCGCCAGCAGCCAACTGGGACAGAAGAATTCACCCCTCCACTTT.

This chain links TRBV18 with TRBJ2-1; 10 bases are shared with TRBD2. The CDR3 extends over 19 amino acids. From germline, CDR1 is KGHSH and CDR2 LQKENI. Trimming took 1 base from V and 0 from J; bases not matched to a gene: 9. CDR3 sequence (DNA): TGTGCCAGCTCACCACGGTTTACTAGCGGGGTGAGCTCCTACAATGAGCAGTTCTTC. Encoded protein: CASSPRFTSGVSSYNEQFF.